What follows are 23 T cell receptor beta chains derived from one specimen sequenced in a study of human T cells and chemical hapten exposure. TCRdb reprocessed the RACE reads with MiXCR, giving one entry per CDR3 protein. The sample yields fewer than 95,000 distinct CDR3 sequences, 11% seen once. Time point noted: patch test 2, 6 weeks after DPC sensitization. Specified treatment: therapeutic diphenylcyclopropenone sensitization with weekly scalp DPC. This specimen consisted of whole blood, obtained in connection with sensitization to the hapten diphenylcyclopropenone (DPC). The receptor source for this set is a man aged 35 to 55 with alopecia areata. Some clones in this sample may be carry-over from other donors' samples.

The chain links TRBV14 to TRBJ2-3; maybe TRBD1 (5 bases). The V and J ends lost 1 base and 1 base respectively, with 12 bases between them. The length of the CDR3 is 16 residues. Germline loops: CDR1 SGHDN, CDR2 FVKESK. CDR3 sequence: CASSQAQDVRTDTQYF. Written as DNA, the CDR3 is TGTGCCAGCAGCCAAGCACAGGATGTCCGCACAGATACGCAGTATTTT. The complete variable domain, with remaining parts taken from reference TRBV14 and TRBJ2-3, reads EAGVTQFPSHSVIEKGQTVTLRCDPISGHDNLYWYRRVMGKEIKFLLHFVKESKQDESGMPNNRFLAERTGGTYSTLKVQPAELEDSGVYFCASSQAQDVRTDTQYFGPGTRLTVL.

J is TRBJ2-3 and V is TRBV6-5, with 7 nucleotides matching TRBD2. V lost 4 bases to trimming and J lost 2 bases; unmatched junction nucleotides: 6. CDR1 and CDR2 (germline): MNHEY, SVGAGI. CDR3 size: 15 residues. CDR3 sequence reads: CASSFHLAATDTQYF. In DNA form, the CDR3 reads TGTGCCAGCAGTTTTCATCTAGCGGCCACAGATACGCAGTATTTT.

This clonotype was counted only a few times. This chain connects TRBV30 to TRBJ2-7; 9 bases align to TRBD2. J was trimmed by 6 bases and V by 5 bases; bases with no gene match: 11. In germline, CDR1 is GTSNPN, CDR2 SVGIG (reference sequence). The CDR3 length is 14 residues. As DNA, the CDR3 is TGTGCCTGGGAGCCTGCTAGCGGGATCTCCGAGCAGTACTTC. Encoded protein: CAWEPASGISEQYF. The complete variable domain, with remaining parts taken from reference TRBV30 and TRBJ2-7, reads SQTIHQWPATLVQPVGSPLSLECTVEGTSNPNLYWYRQAAGRGLQLLFYSVGIGQISSEVPQNLSASRPQDRQFILSSKKLLLSDSGFYLCAWEPASGISEQYFGPGTRLTVT.

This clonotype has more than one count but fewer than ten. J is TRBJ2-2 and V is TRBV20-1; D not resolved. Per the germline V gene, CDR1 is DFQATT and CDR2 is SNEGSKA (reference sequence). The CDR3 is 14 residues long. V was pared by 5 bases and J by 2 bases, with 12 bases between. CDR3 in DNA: TGCAGTGCTCCTGCTAAAGGCAACACCGGGGAGCTGTTTTTT. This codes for CSAPAKGNTGELFF.

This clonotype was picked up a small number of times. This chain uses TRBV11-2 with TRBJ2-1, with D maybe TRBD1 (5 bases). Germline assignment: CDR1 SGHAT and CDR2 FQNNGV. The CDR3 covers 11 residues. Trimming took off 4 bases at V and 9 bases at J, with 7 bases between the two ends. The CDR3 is CASSSRGEQFF. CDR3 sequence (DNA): TGTGCCAGCAGCTCAAGGGGTGAGCAGTTCTTC.

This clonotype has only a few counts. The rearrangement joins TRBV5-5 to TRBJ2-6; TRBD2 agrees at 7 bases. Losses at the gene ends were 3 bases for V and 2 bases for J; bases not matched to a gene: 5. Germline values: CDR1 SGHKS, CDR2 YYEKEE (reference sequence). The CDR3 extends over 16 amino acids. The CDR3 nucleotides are TGTGCCAGCAGCTGGGGGGGGAACACTGGGGCCAACGTCCTGACTTTC. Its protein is CASSWGGNTGANVLTF.

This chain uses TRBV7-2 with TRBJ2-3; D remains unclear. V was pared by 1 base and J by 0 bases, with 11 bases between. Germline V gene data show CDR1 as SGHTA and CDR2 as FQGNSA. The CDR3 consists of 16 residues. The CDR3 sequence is CASSLEADPSTDTQYF. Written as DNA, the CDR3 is TGTGCCAGCAGCTTAGAGGCGGATCCTAGCACAGATACGCAGTATTTT.

The CDR3 reads CSAREPVLGETQYF. Written as DNA, the CDR3 is TGCAGTGCTAGAGAACCGGTTCTCGGAGAGACCCAGTACTTC. The chain recombines TRBV20-1 with TRBJ2-5; no reliable D call. V was shortened by 0 bases and J by 4 bases, with 12 bases between the two germline ends. Germline-derived CDR1 and CDR2 are DFQATT and SNEGSKA (reference sequence). The CDR3 contains 14 residues.

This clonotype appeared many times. The CDR3 region has the DNA TGTGCCAGCAGATCAGGACTAGCGGTGGGGAGCACAGATACGCAGTATTTT. Its translation: CASRSGLAVGSTDTQYF. The V gene is TRBV28, the J gene TRBJ2-3; TRBD2 agrees at 10 bases. The CDR3 has 17 amino acids. The J segment lost 0 bases and the V segment lost 6 bases, leaving 9 bases of the junction unmatched. Germline-derived CDR1 and CDR2 are MDHEN and SYDVKM.

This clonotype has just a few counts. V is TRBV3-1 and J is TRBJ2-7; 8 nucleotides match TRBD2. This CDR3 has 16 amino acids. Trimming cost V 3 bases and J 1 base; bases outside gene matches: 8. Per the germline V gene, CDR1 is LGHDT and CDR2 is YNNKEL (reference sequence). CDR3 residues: CASSHSLAGLSYEQYF. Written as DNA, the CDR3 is TGTGCCAGCAGCCATTCCCTAGCGGGCCTATCCTACGAGCAGTACTTC.

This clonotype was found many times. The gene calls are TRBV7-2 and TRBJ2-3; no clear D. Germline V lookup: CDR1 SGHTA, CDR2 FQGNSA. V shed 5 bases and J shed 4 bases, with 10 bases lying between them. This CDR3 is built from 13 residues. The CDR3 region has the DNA TGTGCCAGCAGCCGGACGAGCGCAGATACGCAGTATTTT. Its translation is CASSRTSADTQYF.

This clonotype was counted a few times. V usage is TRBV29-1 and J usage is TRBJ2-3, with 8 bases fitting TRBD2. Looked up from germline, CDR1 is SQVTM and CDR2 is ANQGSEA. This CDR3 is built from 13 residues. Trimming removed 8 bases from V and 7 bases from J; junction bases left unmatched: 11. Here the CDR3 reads CSLVAGIGNTQYF. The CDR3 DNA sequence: TGCAGCCTAGTAGCGGGAATCGGAAATACGCAGTATTTT.

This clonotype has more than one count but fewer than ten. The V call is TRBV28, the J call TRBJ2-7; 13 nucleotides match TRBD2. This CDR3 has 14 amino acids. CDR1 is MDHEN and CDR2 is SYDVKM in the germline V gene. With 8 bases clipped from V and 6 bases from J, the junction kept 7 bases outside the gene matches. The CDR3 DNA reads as TGTGCCAGCGCTTTACTAGCGGGAGGGGGCGAGCAGTACTTC. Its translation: CASALLAGGGEQYF.

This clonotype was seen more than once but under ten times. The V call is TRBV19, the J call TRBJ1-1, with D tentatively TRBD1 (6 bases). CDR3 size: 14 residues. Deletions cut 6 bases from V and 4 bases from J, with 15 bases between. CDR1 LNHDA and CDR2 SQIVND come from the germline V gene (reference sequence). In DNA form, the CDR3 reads TGTGCCAGTAGGGATTGGGGGGGCCCCACTGAAGCTTTCTTT. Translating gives CASRDWGGPTEAFF.

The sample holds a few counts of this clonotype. The DNA of the CDR3 is TGTGCCAGCAGCCAAGCGACCGGGGAGCTGTTTTTT. Its protein is CASSQATGELFF. The chain couples TRBV4-2 to TRBJ2-2; D is unresolved. Between the trimmed V and J ends, which lost 1 base and 5 bases, there was a span of 2 bases. The CDR3 is made up of 12 amino acids. Germline V gives CDR1 LGHNA, CDR2 YNFKEQ.

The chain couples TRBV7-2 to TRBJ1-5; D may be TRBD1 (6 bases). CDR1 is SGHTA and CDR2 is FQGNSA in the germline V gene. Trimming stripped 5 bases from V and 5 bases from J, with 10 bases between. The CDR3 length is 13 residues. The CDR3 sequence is CASSLDSHQPQHF. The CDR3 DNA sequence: TGTGCCAGCAGCCTGGACAGCCATCAGCCCCAGCATTTT. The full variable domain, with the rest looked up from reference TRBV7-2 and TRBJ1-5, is GAGVSQSPSNKVTEKGKDVELRCDPISGHTALYWYRQSLGQGLEFLIYFQGNSAPDKSGLPSDRFSAERTGGSVSTLTIQRTQQEDSAVYLCASSLDSHQPQHFGDGTRLSIL.

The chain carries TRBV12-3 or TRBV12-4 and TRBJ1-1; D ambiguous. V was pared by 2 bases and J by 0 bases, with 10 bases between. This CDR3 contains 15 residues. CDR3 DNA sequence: TGTGCCAGCAGTTTACTCGAGAATTTGAACACTGAAGCTTTCTTT. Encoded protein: CASSLLENLNTEAFF.

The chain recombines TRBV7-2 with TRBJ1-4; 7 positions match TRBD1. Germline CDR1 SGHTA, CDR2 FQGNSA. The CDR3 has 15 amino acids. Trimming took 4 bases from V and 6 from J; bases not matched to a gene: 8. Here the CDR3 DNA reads TGTGCCAGCAGCTACGCAGGCAGGGGGGATGAAAAACTGTTTTTT. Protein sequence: CASSYAGRGDEKLFF.

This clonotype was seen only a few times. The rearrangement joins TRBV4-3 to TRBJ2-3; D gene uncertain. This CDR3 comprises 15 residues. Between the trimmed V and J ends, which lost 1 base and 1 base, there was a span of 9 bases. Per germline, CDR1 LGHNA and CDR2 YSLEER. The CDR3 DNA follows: TGCGCCAGCAGCCAAGGTGGGGTGGGCACAGATACGCAGTATTTT. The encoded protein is CASSQGGVGTDTQYF.

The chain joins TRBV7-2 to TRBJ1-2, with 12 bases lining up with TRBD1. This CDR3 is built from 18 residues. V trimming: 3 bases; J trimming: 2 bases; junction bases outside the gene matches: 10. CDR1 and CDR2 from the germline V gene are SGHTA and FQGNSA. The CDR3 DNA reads TGTGCCAGCAGCTTGGGCTCCGGGACAGGGGGCGCCAACTATGGCTACACCTTC. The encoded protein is CASSLGSGTGGANYGYTF.

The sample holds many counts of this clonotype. This CDR3 reads CSATQQGDEQFF. CDR3 nucleotides: TGCAGCGCTACCCAACAGGGTGATGAGCAGTTCTTC. The rearrangement joins TRBV29-1 to TRBJ2-1; possible D gene TRBD1, 6 bases. V lost 7 bases to trimming and J lost 8 bases, with 15 bases between them. Germline V gene sequence: CDR1 SQVTM, CDR2 ANQGSEA. This CDR3 has 12 residues.

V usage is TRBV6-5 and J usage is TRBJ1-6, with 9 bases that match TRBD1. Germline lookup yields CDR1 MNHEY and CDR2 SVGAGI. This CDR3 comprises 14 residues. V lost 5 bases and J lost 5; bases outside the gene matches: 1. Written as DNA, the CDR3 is TGTGCCAGCAGTCGACAGGGGGATAATTCACCCCTCCACTTT. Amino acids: CASSRQGDNSPLHF.

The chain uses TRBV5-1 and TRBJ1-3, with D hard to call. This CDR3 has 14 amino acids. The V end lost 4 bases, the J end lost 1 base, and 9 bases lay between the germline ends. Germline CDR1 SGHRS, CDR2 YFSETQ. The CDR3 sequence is CASSPRVSGNTIYF. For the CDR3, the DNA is TGCGCCAGCAGCCCACGAGTATCTGGAAACACCATATATTTT.